What follows is one TCR beta chain and its context. Its target is not known. In germline, CDR1 is SGHRS, CDR2 YFSETQ. V was clipped by 0 bases and J by 4 bases; unmatched bases: 3. The CDR3 length is 14 residues. TCRdb keeps only in-frame clones here, not all; method: immunoSEQ multiplex PCR. The data hold about 120,000 clones, with 90% to 95% observed a single time. The data stem from a study of graft-versus-host responses after intestinal transplantation. Turning to the study itself: Transplant recipients had multivisceral, liver-intestinal, or isolated intestinal grafts. Anti-thymocyte globulin was used for induction in all recipients, who then took tacrolimus and steroids for about three years.

This TCR came from a human donor who received an intestinal transplant. This rearrangement joins TRBV5-1 to TRBJ2-5, with TRBD1 matching 7 bases. The source was unstimulated CD4+ T cells sorted from spleen or lymph node cells, collected before intestinal transplant. The CDR3 DNA follows: TGCGCCAGCAGCTTGGAAGGGGGCAGAGAGACCCAGTACTTC. Its protein product is CASSLEGGRETQYF.